The present entry profiles one TCR beta chain with its context. What it binds is not known. This entry belongs to a study of long-term antiretroviral therapy in people with HIV. Study results and limitations: Information on adherence, resistance and therapy changes was unavailable. Clones that had undergone expansion before ART dominated the repertoire at all time points.

immunoSEQ v3.0 was run at survey level. For each individual sample, sequencing targeted about 40,000-55,000 T-cell genomes. TCRdb's copy holds only in-frame clones and misses some; the assay was immunoSEQ multiplex PCR. The sample holds 20,000 or so clones, 84% seen once. Germline values: CDR1 KGHSH, CDR2 LQKENI. CDR3 length equals 15 residues. With 3 bases removed from V and 5 bases from J, the gap between germline ends came to 15 bases. The sequence came from a woman between 45 and 65 years old with HIV. This specimen consisted of unsorted PBMCs, obtained 1.9 years after starting antiretroviral therapy. The rearrangement joins TRBV18 to TRBJ2-3; tentative D call: TRBD2 (7 bases). The CDR3 nucleotides read TGTGCCAGCTCACCTCAGAGGGGGGGGCAAGATACGCAGTATTTT. Residues: CASSPQRGGQDTQYF.